The text below deals with one TCR beta chain. This CDR3 spans 14 amino acids. Germline loops: CDR1 SGHAT, CDR2 FQNNGV. V lost 5 bases, J lost 10 bases, and 19 bases lay in between. This entry belongs to a study of technical replicates of blood from four donors. Sequenced by immunoSEQ multiplex PCR; TCRdb stores in-frame clones only, minus some. The table shows about 63,000 clones, with approximately 86% occurring only once. The material sequenced was PBMCs. The chain has TRBV11-2 and TRBJ2-3, with TRBD2 as a possible D gene (6 bases). This clonotype was sampled from a human donor in good health. Some clones in this sample may be carry-over from other donors' samples. The CDR3 reads CASSIPGLKSAQYF. CDR3 in DNA: TGTGCCAGCAGCATACCGGGACTTAAAAGCGCGCAGTATTTT.